This T cell receptor (beta chain) originates from a study of blood T cells in healthy people across ages. The use of a sample-barcoded 5' primer and a J-beta primer mix characterized a second PCR of about 7 to 12 cycles. Using its own MiXCR run on the 5' RACE reads, TCRdb lists one record per CDR3 protein. Among about 680,000 distinct CDR3 sequences, 45% to 50% were seen once, and the ten largest hold about 32%. The TCR originated in a woman between 55 and 75 years old in good health. The source material was blood.

CDR3 nucleotide sequence: TGCAGTGCTGGGGCAAGAGGCTACGAGCAGTACTTC. Its protein is CSAGARGYEQYF. The chain is built from TRBV20-1 and TRBJ2-7; TRBD1 might be the D (5 bases). Trimming took 5 bases from V and 3 from J, leaving 11 bases between them. The CDR3 is 12 residues long. Germline lookup yields CDR1 DFQATT and CDR2 SNEGSKA (reference sequence).